This TCR beta chain was found in a study of vaccination and CD4 T cells after COVID-19. In the case of this clonotype: Its specificity is unknown.

Sample treatment: approximately 9-day PBMC culture with coronavirus spike peptide pools or control peptides (ViraFEST assay). With 8.5 to 10 ug/ml peptide pools and roughly 9.4 IU/ml IL-2, PBMCs were cultured at some 2 million per well. Sequencing of cultured CD4+ T cell DNA used the Oncomine TCR Beta short-read assay. TCRdb called the PCR reads again in MiXCR, with one record for every CDR3 protein. The sample records about 12,000 distinct CDR3 sequences, roughly 48% being singletons. Study observations and caveats: Convalescent patients had a median around 86% of reactive clones appearing only post-vaccination.

The CDR3 has 11 amino acids. The V end was cut by 3 bases, the J end by 4 bases, with 2 bases between. The V gene's germline CDR1 is SGHDN and CDR2 FVKESK. This sequence joins TRBV14 and TRBJ2-3; no definite D call. The sample taken for sequencing was CD4+ T cells from blood, cultured in vitro. The receptor was derived from a human donor who had recovered from COVID-19. CDR3 loop: CASSHSDTQYF. The CDR3 coding sequence is TGTGCCAGCAGCCACTCAGATACGCAGTATTTT.